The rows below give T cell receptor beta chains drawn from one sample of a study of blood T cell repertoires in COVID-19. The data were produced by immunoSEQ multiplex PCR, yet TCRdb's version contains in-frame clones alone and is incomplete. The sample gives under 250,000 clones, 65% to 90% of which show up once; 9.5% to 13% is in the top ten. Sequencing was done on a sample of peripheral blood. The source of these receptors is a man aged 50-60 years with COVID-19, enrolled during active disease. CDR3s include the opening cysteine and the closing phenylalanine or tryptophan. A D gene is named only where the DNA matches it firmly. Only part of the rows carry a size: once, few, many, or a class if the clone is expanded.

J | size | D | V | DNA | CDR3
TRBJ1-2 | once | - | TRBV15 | TGTGCCACCAGCACCAGGGAGGACTATGGCTACACCTTC | CATSTREDYGYTF
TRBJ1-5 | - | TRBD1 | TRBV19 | TGTGCCACCCAAAGACAGGGGGCTTTTCAGCCCCAGCATTTT | CATQRQGAFQPQHF
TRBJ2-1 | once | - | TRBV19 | TGTGCCAGTAGCATCGATCCGGTTAACTCCTACAATGAGCAGTTCTTC | CASSIDPVNSYNEQFF
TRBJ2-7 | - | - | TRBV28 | TGTGCCAGCAGTTTTATCGGTGATATCTCCTACGAGCAGTACTTC | CASSFIGDISYEQYF
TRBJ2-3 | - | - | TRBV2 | TGTGCCAGCAGTGAGCAGACTACGAGCACAGATACGCAGTATTTT | CASSEQTTSTDTQYF
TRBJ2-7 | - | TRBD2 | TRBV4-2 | TGTGCCAGCAGCCACGTAGCGGGGGTCTCCTACGAGCAGTACTTC | CASSHVAGVSYEQYF
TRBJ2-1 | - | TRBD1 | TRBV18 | TGTGCCAGCTCACCGGGACAGGGTCTGTTCTTC | CASSPGQGLFF
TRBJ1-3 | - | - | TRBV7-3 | TGTGCCAGCAGCTTAACGAGCTCTGGAAACACCATATATTTT | CASSLTSSGNTIYF
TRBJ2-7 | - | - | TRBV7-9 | TGTGCCAGCAGCTTACGGTCGACAGTCTCCTACGAGCAGTACTTC | CASSLRSTVSYEQYF
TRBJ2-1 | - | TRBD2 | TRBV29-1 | TGCAGCGTTGAAGTTCCCGGGACTAGCGCCTCCTACAATGAGCAGTTCTTC | CSVEVPGTSASYNEQFF
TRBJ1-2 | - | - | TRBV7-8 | TGTGCCAGCAGCTTAGGGGGACTAGGGGGTAACTATGGCTACACCTTC | CASSLGGLGGNYGYTF
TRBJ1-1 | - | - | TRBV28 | TGTGCCAGCAGCCTTCACCAGGGGACGAACACTGAAGCTTTCTTT | CASSLHQGTNTEAFF
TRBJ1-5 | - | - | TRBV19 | TGTGCCAGTAGTATAGTCGGGGGTAGCAATCAGCCCCAGCATTTT | CASSIVGGSNQPQHF
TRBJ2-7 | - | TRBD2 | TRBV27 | TGTGCCAGCAGCTCCAGTAGCGGGCCCTACGAGCAGTACTTC | CASSSSSGPYEQYF
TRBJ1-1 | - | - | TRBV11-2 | TGTGCCAGCAGCTTAGATCAGGAGGGACACACTGAAGCTTTCTTT | CASSLDQEGHTEAFF
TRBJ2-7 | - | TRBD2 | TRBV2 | TGTGCCAGCAGCAAGGGGACTAGCCGATTATCCTACGAGCAGTACTTC | CASSKGTSRLSYEQYF
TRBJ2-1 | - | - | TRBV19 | TGTGCCAGTAGACCTCGGGACACTATATCCTACAATGAGCAGTTCTTC | CASRPRDTISYNEQFF
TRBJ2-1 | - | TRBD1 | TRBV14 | TGTGCCAGCAGCCAAGGGACAGGGGGCGGTCTGGCCCTCAATGAGCAGTTCTTC | CASSQGTGGGLALNEQFF
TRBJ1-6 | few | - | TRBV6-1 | TGTGCCAGCAGTGAGACACCAAATTCACCCCTCCACTTT | CASSETPNSPLHF
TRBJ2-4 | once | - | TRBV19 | TGTGCCAGTAGTATAGCGGGTGCCAAAAACATTCAGTACTTC | CASSIAGAKNIQYF
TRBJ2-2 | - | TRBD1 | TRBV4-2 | TGTGCCAGCAGCCAATGGACAGGGGACACCGGGGAGCTGTTTTTT | CASSQWTGDTGELFF
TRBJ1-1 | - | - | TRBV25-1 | TGTGCCAGCAGCAGGGGCATGAACACTGAAGCTTTCTTT | CASSRGMNTEAFF
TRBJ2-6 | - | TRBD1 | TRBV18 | TGTGCCAGCTCACCGAGAGGACAGGGAAGAGCTGGGGCCAACGTCCTGACTTTC | CASSPRGQGRAGANVLTF
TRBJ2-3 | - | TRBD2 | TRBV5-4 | TGTGCCAGCAGCTTGGGACTAGCGGGAGGGGATACGCAGTATTTT | CASSLGLAGGDTQYF